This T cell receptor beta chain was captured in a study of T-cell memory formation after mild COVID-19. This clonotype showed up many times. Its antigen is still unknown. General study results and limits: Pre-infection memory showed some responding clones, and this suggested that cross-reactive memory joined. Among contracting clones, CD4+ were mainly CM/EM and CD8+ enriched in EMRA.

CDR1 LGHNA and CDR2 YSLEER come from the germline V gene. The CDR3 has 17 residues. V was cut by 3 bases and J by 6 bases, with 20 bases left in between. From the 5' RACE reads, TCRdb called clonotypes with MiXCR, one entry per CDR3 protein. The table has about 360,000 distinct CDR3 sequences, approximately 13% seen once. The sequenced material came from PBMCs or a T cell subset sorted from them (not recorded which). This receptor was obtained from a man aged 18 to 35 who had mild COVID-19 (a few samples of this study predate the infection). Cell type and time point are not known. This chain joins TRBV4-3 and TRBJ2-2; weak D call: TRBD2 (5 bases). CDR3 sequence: CASSQLPLQNGAGELFF. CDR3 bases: TGCGCCAGCAGCCAGCTACCACTACAAAACGGGGCCGGGGAGCTGTTTTTT.